What follows are 32 T cell receptor beta chains derived from one specimen sequenced in a study of T-cell reconstitution after alpha-beta-depleted transplantation in children. TCRbeta library preparation incorporated unique molecular identifiers. TCRdb recomputed calls from the PCR reads with MiXCR, one row per CDR3 protein. This table holds about 130,000 distinct CDR3 sequences, about 9.6% found once. Here the sequenced sample was PBMCs, mostly from graft donor cells, taken 180 days after TCRalphabeta/CD19-depleted stem cell transplant. All receptors come from a girl in the first two years of life who had a stem cell transplant for combined immunodeficiency, so the T cells may come from the graft donor.

CDR3 DNA: TGCAGCGTCGTCGACTACGAGCAGTACTTC. It specifies CSVVDYEQYF. This rearrangement joins TRBV29-1 to TRBJ2-7; D unclear. Germline loops: CDR1 SQVTM, CDR2 ANQGSEA. Trimming removed 6 bases from V and 3 bases from J, with 6 bases in between. CDR3 length: 10 residues.

The chain recombines TRBV28 with TRBJ1-6; possibly TRBD1 for D (5 bases). Trimming took off 8 bases at V and 1 base at J, with 15 bases between the two ends. This CDR3 has 16 amino acids. Germline CDR1 is MDHEN and CDR2 is SYDVKM. Written as DNA, the CDR3 is TGTGCCAGCGAAGAGGGGAGAGGATCCTATAATTCACCCCTCCACTTT. This sequence encodes CASEEGRGSYNSPLHF.

This clonotype was seen a few times. Germline and junction disagree at one end, which may indicate a read error. The rearrangement uses TRBV20-1 and TRBJ1-2, with D uncertain. There are 12 residues in the CDR3. Germline V gives CDR1 DFQATT, CDR2 SNEGSKA (reference sequence). CDR3 DNA: TGCAGTGCTAGATGGTTAAGAGCAGAAACCCCTTTC. This codes for CSARWLRAETPF.

This chain links TRBV6-2 or TRBV6-3 with TRBJ2-1, with 9 nucleotides matching TRBD1. Germline CDR1 and CDR2: MNHEY and SVGEGT. The CDR3 is 15 amino acids. V lost 4 bases to trimming and J lost 5 bases; unmatched junction nucleotides: 6. CDR3 amino acids: CASSLHRDRDNEQFF. Written as DNA, the CDR3 is TGTGCCAGCAGTTTACACCGGGACAGGGACAATGAGCAGTTCTTC.

The rearrangement joins TRBV20-1 to TRBJ1-1; D unclear. Between the trimmed V and J ends, which lost 1 base and 5 bases, there was a span of 11 bases. This CDR3 is built from 13 residues. CDR1 and CDR2 from the germline V gene are DFQATT and SNEGSKA (reference sequence). The CDR3 nucleotides read TGCAGTGCTAGAGCCGAGTGGAGGACTGAAGCTTTCTTT. Translating it yields CSARAEWRTEAFF.

V usage is TRBV27 and J usage is TRBJ2-7, with TRBD1 matching 10 bases. The CDR3 consists of 15 residues. Germline assignment: CDR1 MNHEY and CDR2 SMNVEV (reference sequence). The ends lost 4 bases at V and 2 bases at J; junction bases unmatched: 5. The CDR3 DNA follows: TGTGCCAGCAGTTGGGGGACAGGGGAGGCCTACGAGCAGTACTTC. Translation: CASSWGTGEAYEQYF.

In its sample, this clonotype was seen many times. The V call is TRBV10-3, the J call TRBJ1-1, with 7 bases fitting TRBD1. The V gene's germline CDR1 is ENHRY and CDR2 SYGVKD. The length of the CDR3 is 14 residues. Trimming took 2 bases from V and 3 from J; bases not matched to a gene: 3. The CDR3 loop is CAISERGRDTEAFF. The CDR3 DNA follows: TGTGCCATCAGTGAGAGGGGGCGCGACACTGAAGCTTTCTTT.

In this sample, this clonotype turned up a few times. This chain links TRBV5-5 with TRBJ2-7; 12 bases match TRBD1. From germline, CDR1 is SGHKS and CDR2 YYEKEE (reference sequence). This CDR3 comprises 14 residues. V lost 6 bases and J lost 2; bases outside the gene matches: 3. The CDR3 region has the DNA TGTGCCAGCACTTGGGACAGGGGGCCCTACGAGCAGTACTTC. This gives the protein CASTWDRGPYEQYF. The whole variable domain, filled in from reference TRBV5-5 and TRBJ2-7, reads DAGVTQSPTHLIKTRGQQVTLRCSPISGHKSVSWYQQVLGQGPQFIFQYYEKEERGRGNFPDRFSARQFPNYSSELNVNALLLGDSALYLCASTWDRGPYEQYFGPGTRLTVT.

This clonotype has more than one count but fewer than ten. The rearrangement uses TRBV7-9 and TRBJ2-7; tentative D call: TRBD1 (5 bases). The ends were cut back, 4 bases at V and 3 bases at J, with 13 bases in the middle. CDR3 length: 14 amino acids. Germline V CDR1 and CDR2: SEHNR, FQNEAQ (reference sequence). CDR3 sequence (DNA): TGTGCCAGCAGCTCTTTGACAGTTAGCTACGAGCAGTACTTC. This encodes CASSSLTVSYEQYF. Filled out from reference TRBV7-9 and TRBJ2-7, the complete variable domain reads DTGVSQNPRHKITKRGQNVTFRCDPISEHNRLYWYRQTLGQGPEFLTYFQNEAQLEKSRLLSDRFSAERPKGSFSTLEIQRTEQGDSAMYLCASSSLTVSYEQYFGPGTRLTVT.

This clonotype was counted many times. The chain links TRBV20-1 to TRBJ2-3, with 9 nucleotides matching TRBD2. Germline V gives CDR1 DFQATT, CDR2 SNEGSKA (reference sequence). This CDR3 region has 15 residues. Trimming cost V 0 bases and J 1 base; bases outside gene matches: 2. CDR3 in DNA: TGCAGTGCTAGAGATTGGACTAGCGGCACAGATACGCAGTATTTT. It encodes CSARDWTSGTDTQYF.

This clonotype was found many times. The chain combines TRBV12-5 with TRBJ1-5; D gene uncertain. This CDR3 comprises 15 residues. The germline V gene encodes CDR1 LGHNT and CDR2 FRNRAP. Trimming shortened V by 3 bases and J by 3 bases, and 12 bases separated the two germline ends. CDR3 bases: TGTGCTAGTGGTTTCGGCGGACTGTTCAATCAGCCCCAGCATTTT. Protein sequence: CASGFGGLFNQPQHF.

The CDR3 bases are TGTGCCAGCAGCCGTACCCAGGGACAGAGCTCCTACGAGCAGTACTTC. The encoded protein is CASSRTQGQSSYEQYF. The chain links TRBV11-2 to TRBJ2-7; 7 bases agree with TRBD1. CDR3 length: 16 residues. V shed 5 bases and J 0 bases; nucleotides not matched to a gene: 10. Germline V gene data show CDR1 as SGHAT and CDR2 as FQNNGV.

The chain couples TRBV5-6 to TRBJ1-1; 8 nucleotides agree with TRBD1. The CDR3 sequence is 17 residues long. V was clipped by 1 base and J by 5 bases; unmatched bases: 13. Germline CDR1 reads SGHDT; CDR2 reads YYEEEE. The CDR3 reads CASSLPWTGRCETEAFF. CDR3 DNA: TGTGCCAGCAGCTTGCCATGGACAGGGAGGTGTGAGACTGAAGCTTTCTTT.

V is TRBV5-1 and J is TRBJ1-2, with D unresolved. Germline V gene lookup returns CDR1 SGHRS and CDR2 YFSETQ. V was shortened by 4 bases and J by 1 base, with 17 bases between the two germline ends. The CDR3 is 16 amino acids. The CDR3 region has the DNA TGCGCCAGCAGCCCTACGAGGGCGGCATATAACTATGGCTACACCTTC. Encoded protein: CASSPTRAAYNYGYTF.

To note about this clonotype: Mismatch with germline at one junction end may stem from a read error. The V and J genes are TRBV15 and TRBJ1-1, with a weak D call TRBD1 (5 bases). The germline CDR1 and CDR2 sequences are LNHNV and YYDKDF (reference sequence). The CDR3 consists of 14 residues. Written as DNA, the CDR3 is TGTGCCACCAGCAGTCGACAGCTCAACACGGAAGCTTTCTTT. Its translation: CATSSRQLNTEAFF.

This clonotype was seen a few times. The chain joins TRBV5-6 to TRBJ1-6, with 7 bases aligning to TRBD1. This CDR3 has 14 amino acids. CDR1 and CDR2 (germline): SGHDT, YYEEEE. Germline trimming cut 4 bases from V and 8 bases from J; bases unmatched to any gene: 6. The CDR3 nucleotides read TGTGCCAGCAGCCCAAGGACAGGACATTCACCCCTCCACTTT. It translates to CASSPRTGHSPLHF.

There are many counts of this clonotype. The CDR3 sequence is CSALSSYEQYF. DNA of the CDR3: TGCAGCGCCCTCTCGTCCTACGAGCAGTACTTC. The chain links TRBV29-1 to TRBJ2-7; D gene uncertain. Germline-derived CDR1 and CDR2 are SQVTM and ANQGSEA. CDR3 length: 11 amino acids. With 7 bases removed from V and 1 base from J, the gap between germline ends came to 8 bases.

This chain connects TRBV29-1 to TRBJ2-7; 9 bases agree with TRBD1. The CDR3 has 13 amino acids. V was pared by 8 bases and J by 4 bases, with 9 bases of the junction left unmatched. Germline assignment: CDR1 SQVTM and CDR2 ANQGSEA. In nucleotides, the CDR3 is TGCAGCTTCAGAACAGGGGGCGGTTACGAGCAGTACTTC. Translating it yields CSFRTGGGYEQYF.

There are a few counts of this clonotype. The chain couples TRBV5-1 to TRBJ2-2, with 12 positions matching TRBD1. The CDR3 loop spans 19 amino acids. J was trimmed by 4 bases and V by 0 bases; bases with no gene match: 10. Germline CDR1 SGHRS, CDR2 YFSETQ. The CDR3 reads CASSLAGQGAVVLTGELFF. Here the CDR3 DNA reads TGCGCCAGCAGCTTGGCGGGACAGGGGGCCGTAGTACTCACCGGGGAGCTGTTTTTT. The variable domain in full, completed from reference TRBV5-1 and TRBJ2-2, reads KAGVTQTPRYLIKTRGQQVTLSCSPISGHRSVSWYQQTPGQGLQFLFEYFSETQRNKGNFPGRFSGRQFSNSRSEMNVSTLELGDSALYLCASSLAGQGAVVLTGELFFGEGSRLTVL.

This clonotype was seen many times. The chain's CDR3 is CSANRGGTGELFF. CDR3 bases: TGCAGTGCAAACAGGGGGGGCACCGGGGAGCTGTTTTTT. The rearrangement uses TRBV20-1 and TRBJ2-2; tentatively, D is TRBD1 (8 bases). The CDR3 is made up of 13 amino acids. CDR1 DFQATT and CDR2 SNEGSKA come from the germline V gene (reference sequence). V lost 6 bases and J lost 4, with 12 bases in between.

This clonotype was seen more than once but under ten times. This chain links TRBV5-4 with TRBJ2-7; the match to TRBD2 covers 10 bases. CDR1 and CDR2 from the germline V gene are SGHNT and YYREEE (reference sequence). The CDR3 covers 15 residues. The V segment lost 4 bases and the J segment 2 bases; nucleotides outside the gene matches: 6. CDR3 amino acids: CASSAKSGGAYEQYF. The CDR3 DNA sequence: TGTGCCAGCAGCGCCAAGAGCGGGGGGGCCTACGAGCAGTACTTC. Full variable domain (outside the CDR3, taken from reference TRBV5-4 and TRBJ2-7): ETGVTQSPTHLIKTRGQQVTLRCSSQSGHNTVSWYQQALGQGPQFIFQYYREEENGRGNFPPRFSGLQFPNYSSELNVNALELDDSALYLCASSAKSGGAYEQYFGPGTRLTVT.

The gene calls are TRBV7-3 and TRBJ2-2; D gene ambiguous. The CDR3 contains 15 residues. Trimming left V 5 bases short and J 2 bases short, with 12 bases between. Germline assignment: CDR1 SGHTA and CDR2 FQGTGA. CDR3 residues: CASSPDNINTGELFF. CDR3 DNA sequence: TGTGCCAGCAGCCCTGACAACATAAACACCGGGGAGCTGTTTTTT.

The chain combines TRBV15 with TRBJ2-2, with 8 bases lining up with TRBD2. After removal of 8 bases from V and 5 bases from J, the junction contained 1 base not matched to a gene. This CDR3 region has 12 residues. Germline V CDR1 and CDR2: LNHNV, YYDKDF (reference sequence). As DNA, the CDR3 is TGTGCCACCGGCGGGGGGACCGGGGAGCTGTTTTTT. Translation: CATGGGTGELFF.

This clonotype was seen a few times. A junction boundary mismatches the germline segment, possibly from a read error. This chain links TRBV29-1 with TRBJ1-4; TRBD1 matches 9 bases. Germline V gene data show CDR1 as SQVTM and CDR2 as ANQGSEA. The CDR3 totals 14 residues. The CDR3 coding sequence is TGCAGCGTTGGCTCCGGACAGGGGAATGGAAAACTGTTTTTT. Its protein is CSVGSGQGNGKLFF. Full variable domain (remainder filled in from reference TRBV29-1 and TRBJ1-4): SAVISQKPSRDICQRGTSLTIQCQVDSQVTMMFWYRQQPGQSLTLIATANQGSEATYESGFVIDKFPISRPNLTFSTLTVSNMSPEDSSIYLCSVGSGQGNGKLFFGSGTQLSVL.

This clonotype occurred a few times. The CDR3 is CASSLASGTGTDTQYF. The CDR3 bases are TGCGCCAGCAGCTTGGCTAGCGGGACCGGCACAGATACGCAGTATTTT. The rearrangement joins TRBV5-1 to TRBJ2-3; TRBD2 matches 9 bases. The CDR3 sequence is 16 residues long. J gave up 1 base and V 0 bases, and 3 bases lay outside the gene matches. Germline CDR1 reads SGHRS; CDR2 reads YFSETQ.

The chain employs TRBV2 and TRBJ2-1; possibly TRBD2 for D (7 bases). The germline V gene has CDR1 SNHLY and CDR2 FYNNEI. The V and J ends lost 0 bases and 8 bases respectively, with 14 bases between them. This CDR3 is built from 15 residues. As DNA, the CDR3 is TGTGCCAGCAGTGAAGCGCTTCGAGGGGGGGATGAGCAGTTCTTC. This gives the protein CASSEALRGGDEQFF.

J is TRBJ1-4 and V is TRBV20-1, with D perhaps matching TRBD1 (6 bases). The CDR3 runs 13 residues. The ends were cut back, 5 bases at V and 5 bases at J, with 12 bases in the middle. Germline V gene lookup returns CDR1 DFQATT and CDR2 SNEGSKA (reference sequence). The CDR3 nucleotides are TGCAGTGCTGCCGGGGGGGCCAATGAAAAACTGTTTTTT. As protein: CSAAGGANEKLFF.

The CDR3 DNA sequence: TGTGCCAGCAGCTTAGACCAAGCGGGGGGGCCATATACGCAGTATTTT. Amino acids: CASSLDQAGGPYTQYF. V and J are TRBV11-2 and TRBJ2-3; 10 bases line up with TRBD2. The CDR3 covers 16 residues. Germline V gene data show CDR1 as SGHAT and CDR2 as FQNNGV. Losses at the gene ends were 0 bases for V and 7 bases for J; bases not matched to a gene: 7.

This clonotype has a count of ten or more. The chain combines TRBV6-5 with TRBJ2-2; 10 bases are shared with TRBD2. CDR3 size: 15 residues. J lost 0 bases, V lost 5 bases, and 0 bases had no gene match. Germline values: CDR1 MNHEY, CDR2 SVGAGI. CDR3 DNA: TGTGCCAGCAGTACTAGCGGGACGAACACCGGGGAGCTGTTTTTT. Protein: CASSTSGTNTGELFF.

This clonotype appeared a few times. The gene calls are TRBV29-1 and TRBJ2-1; 7 nucleotides agree with TRBD2. The junction had 3 bases not matched to a gene; V was cut back by 7 bases and J by 0 bases. This CDR3 has 13 residues. Germline V gene lookup returns CDR1 SQVTM and CDR2 ANQGSEA. The CDR3 sequence: CSGAGVSYNEQFF. CDR3 nucleotide sequence: TGCAGCGGGGCGGGAGTCTCCTACAATGAGCAGTTCTTC.

This clonotype was observed a handful of times. CDR3: CASSLLAGGISYNEQFF. The CDR3 DNA is TGTGCCAGCAGTTTATTAGCGGGGGGGATCTCCTACAATGAGCAGTTCTTC. The chain couples TRBV12-3 or TRBV12-4 to TRBJ2-1, with 11 nucleotides matching TRBD2. Germline trimming cut 2 bases from V and 0 bases from J; bases unmatched to any gene: 3. The CDR3 loop spans 17 amino acids.

This clonotype was detected many times. The gene calls are TRBV5-1 and TRBJ2-1, with 9 bases aligning to TRBD2. CDR3 size: 15 residues. CDR1 SGHRS and CDR2 YFSETQ come from the germline V gene. The trim removed 0 bases at V and 3 bases at J, leaving 1 base unmatched. As DNA, the CDR3 is TGCGCCAGCAGCTTGGAAGCGGGAGGCTACAATGAGCAGTTCTTC. Translation gives CASSLEAGGYNEQFF.